Below, 23 T cell receptor beta chains from the same sample are listed, as sequenced in a study of cytomegalovirus exposure and HLA in healthy donors. PCR employed 60 Vbeta and 13 Jbeta primers. Measured with immunoSEQ multiplex PCR; TCRdb has only the in-frame clones, and not every one. This sample has fewer than 95,000 clones, with around three quarters found just once. Sequencing was performed on PBMCs. The receptors stem from a man under 40 in good health and CMV-seronegative.

This clone was seen only a few times. Other DNA sequences from this sample encode an identical CDR3 as well. This chain uses TRBV27 with TRBJ1-1, with no clear D. V lost 3 bases and J 2 bases, leaving 7 bases between the germline ends. Germline values: CDR1 MNHEY, CDR2 SMNVEV (reference sequence). The CDR3 runs 13 residues. The DNA for the CDR3 is TGTGCCAGCAGTTTTACACGTAACACTGAAGCTTTCTTT. The encoded protein is CASSFTRNTEAFF.

V usage is TRBV18 and J usage is TRBJ2-1, with 7 bases matching TRBD1. CDR1 is KGHSH and CDR2 is LQKENI in the germline V gene. This CDR3 contains 16 residues. Trimming took 3 bases from V and 3 from J; bases not matched to a gene: 8. The DNA of the CDR3 is TGTGCCAGCTCACCGATTGCCAGGGGGATCTACAATGAGCAGTTCTTC. Protein product: CASSPIARGIYNEQFF.

The V call is TRBV4-2, the J call TRBJ2-3; 13 nucleotides align to TRBD2. Germline assignment: CDR1 LGHNA and CDR2 YNFKEQ. There are 21 residues in the CDR3. Trimming took 0 bases from V and 0 from J; bases not matched to a gene: 12. CDR3 coding DNA: TGTGCCAGCAGCCAAGAACCGGGACTAGCGGGGAGTCCAAGAAGCACAGATACGCAGTATTTT. Residues: CASSQEPGLAGSPRSTDTQYF.

J is TRBJ2-7 and V is TRBV28; weak D call: TRBD2 (8 bases). Germline-derived CDR1 and CDR2 are MDHEN and SYDVKM. Trimming shortened V by 8 bases and J by 3 bases, and 14 bases separated the two germline ends. CDR3 size: 13 residues. CDR3 sequence (DNA): TGTGCCAGCTTTAGCGGGACAGACTACGAGCAGTACGTC. Protein: CASFSGTDYEQYV.

This clone was picked up a small number of times. The J gene is TRBJ2-6, the V gene TRBV5-5, with 11 positions matching TRBD1. The trim removed 4 bases at V and 2 bases at J, leaving 8 bases unmatched. CDR3 length: 18 amino acids. Looked up from germline, CDR1 is SGHKS and CDR2 is YYEKEE (reference sequence). The CDR3 loop reads CASSISGTGGAGANVLTF. CDR3 DNA sequence: TGTGCCAGCAGCATCTCCGGGACAGGGGGGGCTGGGGCCAACGTCCTGACTTTC. Full variable domain (remainder filled in from reference TRBV5-5 and TRBJ2-6): DAGVTQSPTHLIKTRGQQVTLRCSPISGHKSVSWYQQVLGQGPQFIFQYYEKEERGRGNFPDRFSARQFPNYSSELNVNALLLGDSALYLCASSISGTGGAGANVLTFGAGSRLTVL.

The chain uses TRBV7-2 and TRBJ2-7; D call uncertain. This CDR3 region has 15 residues. Trimming left V 4 bases short and J 1 base short, with 14 bases between. Germline assignment: CDR1 SGHTA and CDR2 FQGNSA. The CDR3, as DNA: TGTGCCAGCAGCTCAGGATCCACCCGATCCTACGAGCAGTACTTC. The encoded protein is CASSSGSTRSYEQYF.

The chain joins TRBV6-6 to TRBJ2-7; 9 bases map to TRBD1. Per the germline V gene, CDR1 is MNHNY and CDR2 is SVGAGI (reference sequence). V gave up 6 bases and J gave up 1 base; unmatched junction bases: 10. The CDR3 is made up of 16 amino acids. CDR3 protein: CASSHPRDRVSYEQYF. Written as DNA, the CDR3 is TGTGCCAGCAGCCACCCCCGGGACAGGGTTTCCTACGAGCAGTACTTC.

The chain recombines TRBV7-6 with TRBJ2-7, with 7 bases identical to TRBD2. From germline, CDR1 is SGHVS and CDR2 FNYEAQ. The CDR3 runs to 14 residues. V shed 0 bases and J 5 bases; nucleotides not matched to a gene: 4. The chain's CDR3 is CASSLAGGRDEQYV. DNA of the CDR3: TGTGCCAGCAGCTTAGCGGGAGGGCGGGACGAGCAGTACGTC.

V usage is TRBV9 and J usage is TRBJ1-2; possible D gene TRBD1, 6 bases. The CDR3 extends over 17 amino acids. The germline CDR1 and CDR2 sequences are SGDLS and YYNGEE. V was cut by 0 bases and J by 8 bases, with 23 bases left in between. The CDR3 region is CASSVATGIQGCYGYTF. In DNA form, the CDR3 reads TGTGCCAGCAGCGTAGCTACGGGGATACAGGGATGCTACGGCTACACCTTC.

The rearrangement joins TRBV6-1 to TRBJ2-7; maybe TRBD1 (6 bases). The germline CDR1 and CDR2 sequences are MNHNS and SASEGT. This CDR3 has 13 residues. Trimming took off 1 base at V and 7 bases at J, with 11 bases between the two ends. As DNA, the CDR3 is TGTGCCAGCAGTGAAGTGGGCAGGGGAGAGCAGTACGTC. It codes for CASSEVGRGEQYV.

This sequence joins TRBV7-2 and TRBJ1-2; D is unclear. The CDR3 runs to 14 residues. Germline CDR1 is SGHTA and CDR2 is FQGNSA. V shed 2 bases and J shed 7 bases, with 14 bases lying between them. The CDR3 DNA reads as TGTGCCAGCAGCTTACTTCCAGAAATTTCTGGCTACACCTTC. Translated, it gives CASSLLPEISGYTF.

The J gene is TRBJ2-7, the V gene TRBV6-1; D is ambiguous. This CDR3 is built from 12 residues. V dropped 2 bases and J dropped 4 bases, with 6 bases sitting between them. From germline, CDR1 is MNHNS and CDR2 SASEGT. Here the CDR3 reads CASSESVYEQYF. The DNA of the CDR3 is TGTGCCAGCAGTGAATCGGTTTACGAGCAGTACTTC.

As concerns this clone: The junction and the germline gene differ at one end; a read error may be behind it. This sequence joins TRBV7-9 and TRBJ2-3; 7 bases align to TRBD2. The V gene's germline CDR1 is SEHNR and CDR2 FQNEAQ (reference sequence). The CDR3 contains 18 residues. The CDR3 reads CSSSPIRFAGDPTDTQYF. The CDR3 DNA reads TGTTCCAGCAGCCCCATCCGGTTTGCGGGGGACCCCACAGATACGCAGTATTTT.

The gene calls are TRBV9 and TRBJ2-1, with 9 nucleotides matching TRBD2. The V gene's germline CDR1 is SGDLS and CDR2 YYNGEE. The CDR3 spans 18 residues. V lost 0 bases and J lost 4; bases outside the gene matches: 11. CDR3 nucleotides: TGTGCCAGCAGCGTAGCTAAGGAGCGGGAGGTGGGATACAATGAGCAGTTCTTC. This encodes CASSVAKEREVGYNEQFF.

V gene TRBV5-4 combines with J gene TRBJ2-2; 13 positions match TRBD2. The V gene's germline CDR1 is SGHNT and CDR2 YYREEE (reference sequence). The CDR3 is made up of 16 amino acids. Germline trimming cut 4 bases from V and 7 bases from J; bases unmatched to any gene: 7. The CDR3 protein is CASSQGLAGDSGELFF. The CDR3 DNA reads TGTGCCAGCAGCCAAGGACTAGCGGGAGACAGCGGGGAGCTGTTTTTT.

This clone turned up a few times. The chain couples TRBV7-2 to TRBJ2-1, with a weak D call TRBD2 (5 bases). Germline CDR1 SGHTA, CDR2 FQGNSA. V lost 0 bases, J lost 4 bases, and 10 bases lay in between. The CDR3 runs 15 residues. The CDR3 region is CASSLASTGYNEQFF. The CDR3 DNA reads TGTGCCAGCAGCTTAGCGTCGACGGGGTACAATGAGCAGTTCTTC.

This clone came up once. This chain links TRBV7-2 with TRBJ2-7; D remains unclear. Germline CDR1 SGHTA, CDR2 FQGNSA. V dropped 1 base and J dropped 0 bases, with 13 bases sitting between them. The CDR3 has 16 residues. The CDR3 DNA reads as TGTGCCAGCAGCTTAGACGTTGACAATCCCTCCTACGAGCAGTACTTC. It translates to CASSLDVDNPSYEQYF.

The rearrangement joins TRBV5-6 to TRBJ1-1, with 9 bases fitting TRBD1. With V trimmed by 5 bases and J by 4 bases, 3 bases remained unmatched. The CDR3 is 13 amino acids. Germline CDR1 is SGHDT and CDR2 is YYEEEE. The CDR3 is CASRTGGGTEAFF. Here the CDR3 DNA reads TGTGCCAGCAGAACAGGGGGCGGCACTGAAGCTTTCTTT.

J is TRBJ2-3 and V is TRBV9, with 13 positions matching TRBD2. The germline CDR1 and CDR2 sequences are SGDLS and YYNGEE. The CDR3 extends over 19 amino acids. V was clipped by 2 bases and J by 0 bases; unmatched bases: 9. CDR3 residues: CASSVWTSGRLASTDTQYF. As DNA, the CDR3 is TGTGCCAGCAGCGTGTGGACTAGCGGGAGATTAGCAAGCACAGATACGCAGTATTTT.

V usage is TRBV19 and J usage is TRBJ1-2; D may be TRBD1 (5 bases). In germline, CDR1 is LNHDA, CDR2 SQIVND (reference sequence). Trimming took off 1 base at V and 5 bases at J, with 14 bases between the two ends. The CDR3 is made up of 15 amino acids. This chain's CDR3 is CASSIVAPGGYGYTF. The CDR3 DNA follows: TGTGCCAGTAGTATAGTGGCCCCTGGGGGGTATGGCTACACCTTC.

This clone was seen more than once but under ten times. The chain uses TRBV5-1 and TRBJ1-1, with 8 bases identical to TRBD1. The CDR3 runs 14 residues. Trimming removed 4 bases from V and 3 bases from J; junction bases left unmatched: 5. Germline CDR1 SGHRS, CDR2 YFSETQ. CDR3 in amino acids: CASSPGQEYTEAFF. CDR3 nucleotide sequence: TGCGCCAGCAGCCCGGGACAGGAGTACACTGAAGCTTTCTTT.

This clone appeared a few times. The genes are TRBV5-1 and TRBJ1-4; D unclear. The CDR3 has 14 amino acids. Germline lookup yields CDR1 SGHRS and CDR2 YFSETQ. Trimming removed 4 bases from V and 7 bases from J, with 14 bases in between. The CDR3 here is CASSRTEAGEKLFF. Here the CDR3 DNA reads TGCGCCAGCAGCCGAACGGAGGCGGGTGAAAAACTGTTTTTT.

The gene calls are TRBV11-3 and TRBJ1-2; D gene ambiguous. The CDR3 sequence is 14 residues long. Germline CDR1 reads SGHNT; CDR2 reads YENEEA. V gave up 1 base and J gave up 4 bases, with 10 bases separating them. DNA for the CDR3: TGTGCCAGCAGCTTAGGGGCCTCGTCCTATGGCTACACCTTC. Protein product: CASSLGASSYGYTF.